These 6 T cell receptor beta chains share one sample of origin, sequenced in a study of post-analysis software for immune sequencing data. Study results and caveats: Comparison of patients with controls showed five TRBV segments more frequent in patients, TRBV5-6, TRBV5-1 and TRBV20-1 among them.

These TCRs' antigens remain unknown. Prepared TCR beta cDNA libraries contained unique molecular identifiers. TCRdb itself ran the PCR reads through MiXCR, one entry per CDR3 protein. Of hundreds of thousands of distinct CDR3 sequences in the sample, under 55% were seen once. The sequenced sample was blood. All receptors come from a girl under 18 with multiple sclerosis.

This clonotype was counted once. Written as DNA, the CDR3 is TGTGCCAGCAGTTTTATAGGTGGACAGCGCGAGCAGTACTTC. It specifies CASSFIGGQREQYF. The rearrangement links TRBV28 to TRBJ2-4, with a tentative D call TRBD1 (6 bases). Near its end, the DNA agrees better with TRBJ2-7, so the J call may be wrong. Germline assignment: CDR1 MDHEN and CDR2 SYDVKM. The CDR3 contains 14 residues.

V gene TRBV4-1 combines with J gene TRBJ2-3; 12 bases match TRBD2. Per the germline V gene, CDR1 is MGHRA and CDR2 is YSYEKL. This CDR3 spans 14 amino acids. The V segment lost 6 bases and the J segment 6 bases; nucleotides outside the gene matches: 4. The CDR3 is CASRLAGGRDTQYF. The CDR3 bases are TGCGCCAGCAGACTAGCGGGAGGTCGTGATACGCAGTATTTT.

This chain uses TRBV20-1 with TRBJ2-7, with 13 bases fitting TRBD2. The J call is doubtful: the DNA matches TRBJ2-5 better. Germline V gives CDR1 DFQATT, CDR2 SNEGSKA (reference sequence). This CDR3 is built from 14 residues. CDR3 bases: TGCAGTGCTTGGACTAGCGGGAGTGGGGAGACCCAGTACTTC. This codes for CSAWTSGSGETQYF.

This clonotype was seen a handful of times. The chain recombines TRBV18 with TRBJ2-7; no clear D. Deletions cut 2 bases from V and 0 bases from J, with 11 bases between. Looked up from germline, CDR1 is KGHSH and CDR2 is LQKENI. The CDR3 consists of 15 residues. CDR3 sequence reads: CASSPDQASSYEQYF. Written as DNA, the CDR3 is TGTGCCAGCTCACCAGACCAAGCTAGCTCCTACGAGCAGTACTTC. The entire variable domain, with the rest obtained from reference TRBV18 and TRBJ2-7, is as follows: NAGVMQNPRHLVRRRGQEARLRCSPMKGHSHVYWYRQLPEEGLKFMVYLQKENIIDESGMPKERFSAEFPKEGPSILRIQQVVRGDSAAYFCASSPDQASSYEQYFGPGTRLTVT.

CDR3 in amino acids: CSAPGLSDTQYF. CDR3 bases: TGCAGTGCCCCGGGCCTCTCCGATACGCAGTATTTT. The chain recombines TRBV20-1 with TRBJ2-3; D unclear. In germline, CDR1 is DFQATT, CDR2 SNEGSKA (reference sequence). This CDR3 spans 12 amino acids. The V and J ends lost 6 bases and 6 bases respectively, with 13 bases between them.

The table lists this clonotype with a few counts. J is TRBJ2-6 and V is TRBV11-1; 7 bases align to TRBD1. The CDR3 spans 18 residues. After removal of 5 bases from V and 0 bases from J, the junction contained 10 bases not matched to a gene. Germline lookup yields CDR1 SGHAT and CDR2 FQDESV (reference sequence). The CDR3 DNA reads as TGTGCCAGCAGCCGAGCCCCGGACAGGATCTCTGGGGCCAACGTCCTGACTTTC. Amino acids: CASSRAPDRISGANVLTF.